The subject of this entry is one T cell receptor beta chain. In the source study's methods: Reference gene primer amplification yielded estimated nucleated cell counts. The table came from immunoSEQ multiplex PCR; TCRdb's copy has only in-frame clones and leaves some out. V, J and clone size derive from that table, while D and trimming were established from the DNA sequence. The data hold more than 95,000 clones, with approximately 81% observed a single time. This entry comes from a study of blood T cell repertoires in COVID-19. About the research overall: Samples taken during acute and convalescent COVID-19 were collected in the United States, Italy and Spain.

Germline V gives CDR1 LNHNV, CDR2 YYDKDF (reference sequence). CDR3 length: 15 amino acids. The V and J ends lost 6 bases and 5 bases, in that order; junction bases with no gene match: 9. The clonotype was recovered from a woman between 45 and 65 years old with acute or convalescent COVID-19. V and J are TRBV15 and TRBJ2-2, with TRBD2 identical over 7 bases. Sequencing was performed on peripheral blood. CDR3 DNA: TGTGCCACCAGAGTGGCCAGCGGGGAAACCGGGGAGCTGTTTTTT. This translates into CATRVASGETGELFF. Supplemented by reference TRBV15 and TRBJ2-2, the full variable domain reads DAMVIQNPRYQVTQFGKPVTLSCSQTLNHNVMYWYQQKSSQAPKLLFHYYDKDFNNEADTPDNFQSRRPNTSFCFLDIRSPGLGDTAMYLCATRVASGETGELFFGEGSRLTVL.